Below are 25 T cell receptor beta chains sequenced from a single sample in a study of tumor-infiltrating lymphocytes in primary liver carcinoma. It was from roughly 20-30 mg of unsorted bulk tissue that RNA and DNA were co-extracted. Total RNA amounting to 450 to 550 ng was the source from which TCR beta cDNA was made with a constant-region primer. Library construction for TCR beta comprised three nested multiplex PCR rounds performed with slightly modified ARM-PCR. PCR rounds one and two used TRBV1-TRBV30 forward primers with a C-beta reverse primer for about 11 cycles each. MiXCR, run by TCRdb on the multiplex PCR reads, gives a single entry per CDR3 protein. The data contain around 80,000 distinct CDR3 sequences, 69% of them singletons. The sequenced sample consisted of tumor-adjacent normal liver tissue. The origin of the receptors is a middle-aged man with primary liver carcinoma and hepatitis B virus infection.

Comments on this clonotype: At one boundary the junction diverges from the germline segment, which might be a read error. The rearrangement joins TRBV6-5 to TRBJ1-3; no definite D call. The CDR3 contains 15 residues. Germline loops: CDR1 MNHEY, CDR2 SVGAGI. In DNA, the CDR3 is TGTGCCAACAGTTACTCGAGAGGGTCGGGAAACACCACATATTTT. It encodes CANSYSRGSGNTTYF.

Ten or more counts support this clonotype. V is TRBV10-1 and J is TRBJ2-2, with 7 bases lining up with TRBD1. The length of the CDR3 is 15 residues. Germline CDR1 WNHNN, CDR2 SYGVQD (reference sequence). Trimming took 4 bases from V and 0 from J; bases not matched to a gene: 2. CDR3 in DNA: TGCGCCAGCAGTGGAGACAGGGCGAACACCGGGGAGCTGTTTTTT. This codes for CASSGDRANTGELFF.

Notes on this clonotype: Given a much more abundant clone one base away, this may be a read error. The V gene is TRBV11-2, the J gene TRBJ2-5, with 9 bases fitting TRBD1. The CDR3 is made up of 15 amino acids. Per the germline V gene, CDR1 is SGHAT and CDR2 is FQNNGV. The junction had 11 bases not matched to a gene; V was cut back by 10 bases and J by 2 bases. Here the CDR3 reads CANNRTGARQETQYF. CDR3 DNA sequence: TGTGCCAACAACAGGACAGGGGCCAGGCAAGAGACCCAGTACTTC.

This clonotype was counted a single time. The junction shows a germline mismatch at one end, possibly a read error. V and J are TRBV5-1 and TRBJ1-2, with a possible D match to TRBD1 (6 bases). The CDR3 is 12 amino acids. The germline V gene has CDR1 SGHRS and CDR2 YFSETQ. The DNA of the CDR3 is TGCGCCATCAGCTTGGATGCCAGGGGATACACCTTC. Residues: CAISLDARGYTF.

The gene calls are TRBV12-1 and TRBJ2-1; the table's D call TRBD2 went unverified against the DNA. TRBV12-1 is a recognized pseudogene. The length of the CDR3 is 18 residues. The CDR3 region has the DNA TGTGCCAGCAGCAACCCCAGTGCTAGCGGGATCTGGATGAATAAGCAGTTTTTC. Residues: CASSNPSASGIWMNKQFF.

As to this clonotype: This CDR3 fails to terminate in the conserved phenylalanine or tryptophan, so it likely reflects a read error. It is unclear where the CDR3 begins or ends on the DNA, so no DNA is shown, and the CDR3 is as TCRdb lists it. The chain is built from TRBV4-1 and TRBJ2-7. CDR1 and CDR2 from the germline V gene are MGHRA and YSYEKL. The CDR3 spans 13 residues, counting both ends. CDR3 sequence: CASSQVGQYEQYI.

Of note for this clonotype: Mismatch with germline at one junction end may stem from a read error. The V call is TRBV6-2 or TRBV6-3, the J call TRBJ1-5; D perhaps matches TRBD1 (6 bases). The CDR3 has 14 residues. Germline CDR1 MNHEY, CDR2 SVGEGT. Written as DNA, the CDR3 is TGTGCCAGCAGGGAACAGGGTAGCAATCAGGCCCAGCATTTT. Translating gives CASREQGSNQAQHF.

The V gene is TRBV18, the J gene TRBJ2-7, with D possibly being TRBD2 (6 bases). Germline V gives CDR1 KGHSH, CDR2 LQKENI. V lost 3 bases and J 6 bases, leaving 24 bases between the germline ends. The CDR3 runs to 17 residues. CDR3 region: CASSPTLGSGGTFEQYF. CDR3 in DNA: TGTGCCAGCTCACCTACTCTTGGTAGCGGTGGGACCTTCGAGCAGTACTTC.

This clonotype was counted many times. The V and J genes are TRBV29-1 and TRBJ2-3; weak D call: TRBD1 (5 bases). CDR1 is SQVTM, CDR2 ANQGSEA, per germline. Trimming pared 7 bases from V and 1 base from J, leaving 12 bases between. The CDR3 runs 13 residues. The CDR3 reads CSAGRVGTDTQYF. CDR3 DNA: TGCAGCGCCGGCAGGGTGGGCACAGATACGCAGTATTTT.

Remarks on this clonotype: At one end the junction does not follow the germline gene, possibly because of a read error. V is TRBV11-2 and J is TRBJ2-7, with TRBD1 as a possible D gene (5 bases). The CDR3 loop spans 13 amino acids. CDR1 and CDR2 (germline): SGHAT, FQNNGV. The CDR3 DNA follows: TGTGGCAGCAGCCTGGCGACAGCCTACGAGCAGTACTTC. Translated, it gives CGSSLATAYEQYF.

With regard to this clonotype: The junction differs from germline at one of its ends, possibly a read error. The chain uses TRBV6-1 and TRBJ2-1; 10 nucleotides match TRBD2. This CDR3 contains 16 residues. Per the germline V gene, CDR1 is MNHNS and CDR2 is SASEGT. As DNA, the CDR3 is TGTGTCAGCAGTGAACTAGCACTAGCGGGAATGGGTGAGCAGTTCTTC. This gives the protein CVSSELALAGMGEQFF.

A note on this clonotype: The junction shows a germline mismatch at one end, possibly a read error. The chain joins TRBV29-1 to TRBJ2-2; TRBD2 aligns across 9 bases. In germline, CDR1 is SQVTM, CDR2 ANQGSEA. CDR3 length: 15 residues. The CDR3 bases are TGCAGCGTTGGGACTAGCGCAGTGAACATCGGGGAGCTGTTTTTT. Translation: CSVGTSAVNIGELFF.

Worth noting for this clonotype: One end of the junction does not line up with germline, which may come from a read error. V and J are TRBV7-9 and TRBJ2-2; perhaps TRBD1 as D (6 bases). Germline lookup yields CDR1 SEHNR and CDR2 FQNEAQ (reference sequence). This CDR3 is 16 amino acids long. CDR3 sequence: CASNLTGSGGTGELFF. The CDR3 region has the DNA TGTGCCAGCAACTTAACAGGGAGCGGCGGCACCGGGGAGCTGTTTTTT.

The J gene is TRBJ2-2, the V gene TRBV11-3; 9 nucleotides match TRBD1. Germline CDR1 reads SGHNT; CDR2 reads YENEEA. V shed 5 bases, J shed 16 bases, and the junction held 17 bases outside the gene matches. This CDR3 has 15 residues. The CDR3: CASSHRGPNTGKSFF. CDR3 DNA sequence: TGTGCCAGCAGCCACAGGGGGCCAAACACCGGGAAGTCGTTTTTT.

As for this clonotype: This CDR3 is missing its conserved last phenylalanine or tryptophan, likely due to a read error. The V call is TRBV4-2, the J call TRBJ2-7, with D tentatively TRBD1 (6 bases). The CDR3 covers 14 residues. Germline lookup yields CDR1 LGHNA and CDR2 YNFKEQ. The CDR3 sequence: CASCQDAGAYEQYL. The CDR3 DNA reads TGTGCCAGCTGCCAAGACGCAGGGGCCTACGAGCAGTACCTC.

As for this clonotype: A read error may account for a junction end that differs from germline. This chain links TRBV6-5 with TRBJ1-4, with no clear D. Germline CDR1 reads MNHEY; CDR2 reads SVGAGI. The CDR3 consists of 15 residues. CDR3 DNA: TGTGCCAGCAGTTACCGGTCGCGAACTCATGAAAAACTATTTTTT. This translates into CASSYRSRTHEKLFF.

This clonotype has a single count. Relative to the germline gene, one junction end is altered; a read error may explain this. The CDR3 loop is CCVEDSDYNEQFF. In nucleotides, the CDR3 is TGCTGCGTCGAGGACAGTGATTACAATGAGCAGTTCTTC. The chain combines TRBV29-1 with TRBJ2-1; perhaps TRBD1 as D (6 bases). CDR3 length: 13 amino acids. CDR1 SQVTM and CDR2 ANQGSEA come from the germline V gene.

This clonotype was seen once. The gene calls are TRBV20-1 and TRBJ2-3; possible D gene TRBD2, 6 bases. This CDR3 is 17 amino acids long. Germline CDR1 DFQATT, CDR2 SNEGSKA (reference sequence). V was pared by 0 bases and J by 2 bases, with 18 bases between. The CDR3 DNA is TGCAGTGCTAGAGATCTCGGGGGAGTTGGAGACACAGATACGCAGTATTTT. Amino acid sequence: CSARDLGGVGDTDTQYF.

About this clonotype: One end of the junction does not line up with germline, which may come from a read error. V gene TRBV6-5 combines with J gene TRBJ1-6; possible D gene TRBD1, 5 bases. This CDR3 spans 15 amino acids. Per germline, CDR1 MNHEY and CDR2 SVGAGI. As DNA, the CDR3 is TGTGCTAGCAGTTACGAGCAGGGCCTTAATTCACCCCTCCAATTT. Translating gives CASSYEQGLNSPLQF.

Notes on this clonotype: Germline and junction disagree at one end, which may indicate a read error. This chain joins TRBV5-5 and TRBJ2-5; D not certain. Germline loops: CDR1 SGHKS, CDR2 YYEKEE (reference sequence). The CDR3 sequence is 15 residues long. CDR3 loop: CASSSYGPVQETHYF. DNA of the CDR3: TGTGCCAGCAGCTCGTATGGACCAGTACAAGAGACCCATTACTTC. The full variable domain, its missing parts supplied by reference TRBV5-5 and TRBJ2-5, is DAGVTQSPTHLIKTRGQQVTLRCSPISGHKSVSWYQQVLGQGPQFIFQYYEKEERGRGNFPDRFSARQFPNYSSELNVNALLLGDSALYLCASSSYGPVQETHYFGPGTRLLVL.

On this clonotype: This may be a read error: a much more frequent sequence differs by one nucleotide. The V call is TRBV12-3 or TRBV12-4, the J call TRBJ2-1; 10 nucleotides match TRBD2. With 5 bases clipped from V and 8 bases from J, the junction kept 9 bases outside the gene matches. CDR3 size: 15 residues. The CDR3 DNA reads TGTGCCAGCAGTATACAAGCGGGAGGGCCCCATGAGCAGTTCTTC. It encodes CASSIQAGGPHEQFF.

The rearrangement links TRBV20-1 to TRBJ2-7; 7 bases line up with TRBD1. CDR3 length: 13 amino acids. The trim removed 6 bases at V and 2 bases at J, leaving 7 bases unmatched. CDR1 and CDR2 (germline): DFQATT, SNEGSKA (reference sequence). The CDR3 reads CSAPGRGTYEQYF. The CDR3 nucleotides read TGCAGTGCCCCCGGCAGGGGGACCTACGAGCAGTACTTC.

On this clonotype itself: This likely comes from a read error, as the CDR3 has no conserved phenylalanine or tryptophan at its end. The chain recombines TRBV7-9 with TRBJ2-7; 7 bases agree with TRBD1. Germline V gene lookup returns CDR1 SEHNR and CDR2 FQNEAQ (reference sequence). The CDR3 loop spans 14 amino acids. The CDR3 DNA reads as TGTGTCAGCAGCTTAGAAGGGGGCGGCTACGAGCAGTACTTA. This gives the protein CVSSLEGGGYEQYL.

This rearrangement joins TRBV21-1 to TRBJ1-1; TRBD1 is taken as the D call from the table, unchecked against the DNA. TRBV21-1 is listed as a pseudogene. The CDR3 has 16 amino acids. The CDR3 DNA sequence: TGTGTCAGCAGTCTCCACGGACAGTTACAGGGGTCTGAAGCTTTCTTT. Its protein product is CVSSLHGQLQGSEAFF.

On this clonotype: This may arise from a read error, as a much more abundant clone is one base away. The chain combines TRBV29-1 with TRBJ2-1; TRBD2 is a possible D gene (5 bases). The germline V gene has CDR1 SQVTM and CDR2 ANQGSEA. This CDR3 is 12 amino acids long. V was shortened by 7 bases and J by 7 bases, with 14 bases between the two germline ends. The CDR3 bases are TGCAGCGCTAGAGAGGGTGGGAATGAGCAGTTCTTC. Residues: CSAREGGNEQFF.